The entry that follows covers one T cell receptor (beta chain) sequence. Its antigen is unknown. This sample is part of a study of shared clonotypes between healthy human individuals. Turning to the study itself: A couple of female and a few male donors aged 18 to 49 were enrolled.

Only in-frame clones appear in the TCRdb table, and some are missing; sequencing was by immunoSEQ multiplex PCR. Of 2 million or so clones listed, approximately 94% are singletons. In the naive CD8 group, cells lacked CD45RO and were positively selected for CCR7, so terminally differentiated effector memory CD45RA+ cells were left out. Points from the study as a whole: Naive subsets typically showed greater estimated richness than memory subsets. Non-shared clonotypes displayed generation probabilities falling below those of clonotypes present in all four donors.

The ends were cut back, 0 bases at V and 10 bases at J, with 7 bases in the middle. The CDR3 length is 12 residues. Germline CDR1 SGHAT, CDR2 FQNNGV. The chain couples TRBV11-2 to TRBJ2-1; possible D gene TRBD2, 5 bases. Sequenced input: naive CD8+ T cells sorted from blood. The receptor's source is a man between 18 and 35 years old in good health. CDR3 in amino acids: CASSLEWREQFF. The DNA of the CDR3 is TGTGCCAGCAGCTTAGAATGGAGGGAGCAGTTCTTC.